The entry that follows covers one T cell receptor beta chain sequence. The data were obtained in a study of blood T cell repertoires in COVID-19. Study background: Sources were T cells, B-cell-depleted T cells, or PBMCs; the material itself was cDNA or gDNA.

Participants spanned ages about 18 to 90 years and resided in roughly 26 US areas. Participants reported their clinical history, and cohort assignment relied on those reports. TCRdb keeps only in-frame clones here, not all; method: immunoSEQ multiplex PCR. Of approximately 270,000 clones in the sample, 91% were seen once. V was shortened by 1 base and J by 4 bases, with 6 bases between the two germline ends. CDR3 length: 13 residues. The sample was PBMCs or T cells enriched from blood (not recorded which). The sequence was obtained from a human donor in a cohort exposed to, infected with or recovered from COVID-19 (not recorded which). The donor label of this sample is uncertain. The genes are TRBV12-3 or TRBV12-4 and TRBJ2-3, with a weak D call TRBD2 (6 bases). DNA for the CDR3: TGTGCCAGCAGTTTAGGACTAGCAGATACGCAGTATTTT. The encoded protein is CASSLGLADTQYF.